This TCR beta chain was identified during a study of CD8+ T cells in alopecia areata. The authors extracted RNA and reverse transcribed it into cDNA as the sequencing template. The protocol was immunoSEQ multiplex PCR, while the TCRdb copy is restricted to in-frame clones and leaves out a portion. This table holds around 190,000 clones, about 61% found once. Findings and caveats of the study: When scalp samples are sequenced, resident alphabeta T cells of normal skin are also captured.

This clone came up a few times. The antigen remains unidentified. V was shortened by 6 bases and J by 10 bases, with 10 bases between the two germline ends. The CDR3 loop spans 10 amino acids. In germline, CDR1 is SQVTM, CDR2 ANQGSEA. The sample taken for sequencing was CD8+ T cells sorted from blood. This chain joins TRBV29-1 and TRBJ2-1; no clear D gene. The TCR comes from a human donor in good health. In DNA form, the CDR3 reads TGCAGCGTCCCCGGTACCGAGCAGTTCTTC. Protein sequence: CSVPGTEQFF.